This T cell receptor (beta chain) came from a study of T cells after yellow fever vaccination. Synthesis of TCR cDNA relied on 5'RACE template switching, which attached a universal primer site and UMIs. TCRdb reprocessed the 5' RACE reads via MiXCR and lists one record per CDR3 protein. The sample shows 300,000 to 350,000 distinct CDR3 sequences, around 4.5% of them seen only once. This clonotype was observed many times. Its antigen is not identified. Study-wide results and limits: A secondary response was less intense yet reached its peak sooner, at day 5 versus 15.

The CDR3 consists of 13 residues. CDR1 is SGHNT and CDR2 is YENEEA in the germline V gene. The V end lost 1 base, the J end lost 2 bases, and 5 bases lay between the germline ends. The rearrangement joins TRBV11-3 to TRBJ2-5; D is unresolved. The receptor was isolated from a man aged 18 to 29 who received the YFV17D yellow fever vaccine. The input for sequencing was PBMCs, taken 15 days after the yellow fever booster vaccination. The CDR3 reads CASSLADQETQYF. The CDR3 DNA follows: TGTGCCAGCAGCTTAGCCGATCAAGAGACCCAGTACTTC. The full variable domain, its missing parts supplied by reference TRBV11-3 and TRBJ2-5, is EAGVVQSPRYKIIEKKQPVAFWCNPISGHNTLYWYLQNLGQGPELLIRYENEEAVDDSQLPKDRFSAERLKGVDSTLKIQPAELGDSAVYLCASSLADQETQYFGPGTRLLVL.